This is a list of T cell receptor beta chains from one sample in a study of T cells in Graves' hyperthyroidism and ophthalmopathy. TCRdb reprocessed the multiplex PCR reads with MiXCR, giving one entry per CDR3 protein. Found here are more than 350,000 distinct CDR3 sequences, roughly 15% of them singletons; the top ten hold approximately 19%. Sequencing was done on a sample of blood. These receptors all come from a woman aged 60-75 years with Graves' ophthalmopathy. Each CDR3 is given with its conserved first and last residue. Each record gives: clone size, V gene, J gene, CDR3 protein. Rows give clone size only sometimes, using once, few, many, or a class for an expanded clone.

clone_size: many; v_call: TRBV7-2; j_call: TRBJ2-5; cdr3_aa: CASRALGEALETQYF
clone_size: many; v_call: TRBV3-1; j_call: TRBJ2-2; cdr3_aa: CASSQVAGGANTGELFF
clone_size: few; v_call: TRBV7-9; j_call: TRBJ1-4; cdr3_aa: CASSPMGQSEKLFF
clone_size: many; v_call: TRBV5-1; j_call: TRBJ2-3; cdr3_aa: CASSLPEGTSTDTQYF
clone_size: many; v_call: TRBV12-3/TRBV12-4; j_call: TRBJ1-1; cdr3_aa: CASSFATGFVPLDTEAFF
clone_size: NA; v_call: TRBV28; j_call: TRBJ2-3; cdr3_aa: CASRGPGTGISDTQYF
clone_size: few; v_call: TRBV2; j_call: TRBJ2-5; cdr3_aa: CASSDVGDMETQYF
clone_size: few; v_call: TRBV7-9; j_call: TRBJ1-4; cdr3_aa: CASSPPGVGQDEKLFF
clone_size: many; v_call: TRBV5-1; j_call: TRBJ2-5; cdr3_aa: CASSPAPGRMGETQYF
clone_size: NA; v_call: TRBV6-5; j_call: TRBJ1-4; cdr3_aa: CASSYGQAAGTNEKLFF
clone_size: many; v_call: TRBV20-1; j_call: TRBJ2-7; cdr3_aa: CSARDLSSGYEQYF
clone_size: many; v_call: TRBV28; j_call: TRBJ2-7; cdr3_aa: CASSETGPPYEQYF
clone_size: NA; v_call: TRBV24-1; j_call: TRBJ2-1; cdr3_aa: CATSRGMGEQFF
clone_size: many; v_call: TRBV20-1; j_call: TRBJ2-1; cdr3_aa: CSARRLAYNEQFF
clone_size: many; v_call: TRBV7-9; j_call: TRBJ2-1; cdr3_aa: CASSLVGGVAGDEQFF